The rows below give T cell receptor beta chains drawn from one sample of a study of CD8+ T cells in alopecia areata. TCRdb's table, derived via immunoSEQ multiplex PCR, lists solely in-frame clones and lacks some. The sample records more than 200,000 clones, over 40% being singletons. The sequencing here drew on CD4+ T cells sorted from blood, taken at roughly week 38, from a patient treated with tofacitinib. The origin of the receptors is a human donor with alopecia areata. Each CDR3 is given with its conserved first and last residue. Each record gives: clone size, D gene, V gene, CDR3 length, J gene, CDR3 DNA, CDR3 protein. The D gene is left open where the match is weak. For some rows the clone size is stated as once, few or many, or as a class when expanded; others skip it.

abundance: NA; d_gene: TRBD2; v_gene: TRBV10-1; len: 18; j_gene: TRBJ2-2; CDR3nt: TGCGCCAGCAGTGAGACAAGTAGCGGGAGGACGAACACCGGGGAGCTGTTTTTT; CDR3aa: CASSETSSGRTNTGELFF
abundance: NA; d_gene: TRBD1; v_gene: TRBV11-2; len: 17; j_gene: TRBJ2-5; CDR3nt: TGTGCCAGCAGCTTGGGGGCCCTGGGACAGGGGTGGGAGACCCAGTACTTC; CDR3aa: CASSLGALGQGWETQYF
abundance: few; d_gene: NA; v_gene: TRBV7-9; len: 14; j_gene: TRBJ2-7; CDR3nt: TGTGCCAGCAGCTCGGCCGGGGATGGGAAGGAGCAGTACTTC; CDR3aa: CASSSAGDGKEQYF
abundance: NA; d_gene: NA; v_gene: TRBV5-4; len: 13; j_gene: TRBJ1-2; CDR3nt: TGTGCCAGCAGCGAAACAGGGTACTATGGCTACACCTTC; CDR3aa: CASSETGYYGYTF
abundance: NA; d_gene: NA; v_gene: TRBV4-3; len: 13; j_gene: TRBJ2-5; CDR3nt: TGCGCCAGCAGCCTGCAGGGTACCCCTCGGCAGTACTTC; CDR3aa: CASSLQGTPRQYF
abundance: few; d_gene: NA; v_gene: TRBV19; len: 13; j_gene: TRBJ2-7; CDR3nt: TGTGCCACTTCGATAGCGCCGAACTACGAGCAGTACTTC; CDR3aa: CATSIAPNYEQYF
abundance: NA; d_gene: TRBD1; v_gene: TRBV29-1; len: 14; j_gene: TRBJ1-1; CDR3nt: TGCAGCGACGTCCGGGACAGGGTGGTTCCTGAAGCTTTCTTT; CDR3aa: CSDVRDRVVPEAFF
abundance: few; d_gene: NA; v_gene: TRBV27; len: 14; j_gene: TRBJ1-1; CDR3nt: TGTGCCAGCAGCAGGGGTATTCCGAACACTGAAGCTTTCTTT; CDR3aa: CASSRGIPNTEAFF
abundance: few; d_gene: TRBD2; v_gene: TRBV29-1; len: 13; j_gene: TRBJ2-1; CDR3nt: TGCAGCGCTTCGACTAGCGGGAGGATACAGCAGTTCTTC; CDR3aa: CSASTSGRIQQFF
abundance: NA; d_gene: NA; v_gene: TRBV7-8; len: 13; j_gene: TRBJ1-1; CDR3nt: TGTGCCAGCAACCCCCTCCCAAAGGCTGAAGCTTTCTTT; CDR3aa: CASNPLPKAEAFF
abundance: few; d_gene: NA; v_gene: TRBV29-1; len: 13; j_gene: TRBJ2-7; CDR3nt: TGCAGCGTTATGGTCCCGACTCGGGGCGAGCAGTACTTC; CDR3aa: CSVMVPTRGEQYF
abundance: few; d_gene: NA; v_gene: TRBV29-1; len: 14; j_gene: TRBJ2-7; CDR3nt: TGCAGCGTTCAAGAAACTTGGGGAGCTCACGAGCAGTACTTC; CDR3aa: CSVQETWGAHEQYF
abundance: NA; d_gene: NA; v_gene: TRBV2; len: 14; j_gene: TRBJ2-6; CDR3nt: TGTGCCAGCAGTGAAGTTAGGGGAACCAACGTCCTGACTTTC; CDR3aa: CASSEVRGTNVLTF
abundance: NA; d_gene: TRBD2; v_gene: TRBV25-1; len: 12; j_gene: TRBJ2-3; CDR3nt: TGTGCCTCCGGGGAGGGAGCAGATACGCAGTATTTT; CDR3aa: CASGEGADTQYF
abundance: NA; d_gene: NA; v_gene: TRBV9; len: 12; j_gene: TRBJ2-3; CDR3nt: TGTGCCAGCAGCCTATACACAGATACGCAGTATTTT; CDR3aa: CASSLYTDTQYF
abundance: NA; d_gene: TRBD1; v_gene: TRBV10-3; len: 12; j_gene: TRBJ2-1; CDR3nt: TGTGCCATCAGTCGGACAGGGGGTGAGCAGTTCTTC; CDR3aa: CAISRTGGEQFF
abundance: NA; d_gene: TRBD2; v_gene: TRBV29-1; len: 15; j_gene: TRBJ2-5; CDR3nt: TGCAGCGCAACGGTAGGACTAGCGGGCGGAGAGACCCAGTACTTC; CDR3aa: CSATVGLAGGETQYF
abundance: NA; d_gene: TRBD1; v_gene: TRBV9; len: 13; j_gene: TRBJ1-1; CDR3nt: TGTGCCAGCAGCGTGGCAGGGGGCACCCCAGCTTTCTTT; CDR3aa: CASSVAGGTPAFF
abundance: NA; d_gene: NA; v_gene: TRBV18; len: 13; j_gene: TRBJ2-7; CDR3nt: TGTGCCAGCTCGCCGGGACTGACCTACGAGCAGTACTTC; CDR3aa: CASSPGLTYEQYF
abundance: NA; d_gene: NA; v_gene: TRBV30; len: 14; j_gene: TRBJ1-5; CDR3nt: TGTGCCTGGAGTGTAAGGGCAGGTGCTTCGCCCCAGCATTTT; CDR3aa: CAWSVRAGASPQHF
abundance: few; d_gene: NA; v_gene: TRBV7-9; len: 14; j_gene: TRBJ1-2; CDR3nt: TGTGCCAGCACCCGAGGGGGTGCACCTATAGGCTACACCTTC; CDR3aa: CASTRGGAPIGYTF
abundance: NA; d_gene: NA; v_gene: TRBV29-1; len: 11; j_gene: TRBJ2-4; CDR3nt: TGCAGCGTTGGTACCTCCAACATTCAGTACTTC; CDR3aa: CSVGTSNIQYF
abundance: few; d_gene: TRBD1; v_gene: TRBV10-3; len: 12; j_gene: TRBJ1-1; CDR3nt: TGTGCCACCCAGGGGGGGAACACTGAAGCTTTCTTT; CDR3aa: CATQGGNTEAFF
abundance: NA; d_gene: NA; v_gene: TRBV5-1; len: 15; j_gene: TRBJ2-3; CDR3nt: TGCGCCAGCAGCTTGGCCCAAGGAAGGACAGATACGCAGTATTTT; CDR3aa: CASSLAQGRTDTQYF
abundance: few; d_gene: NA; v_gene: TRBV29-1; len: 13; j_gene: TRBJ1-1; CDR3nt: TGCAGCGTTGGGGCAGGGGCGGACACTGAAGCTTTCTTT; CDR3aa: CSVGAGADTEAFF
abundance: NA; d_gene: NA; v_gene: TRBV30; len: 12; j_gene: TRBJ1-1; CDR3nt: TGTGCCTGGACACGTTTGAACACTGAAGCTTTCTTT; CDR3aa: CAWTRLNTEAFF
abundance: once; d_gene: NA; v_gene: TRBV28; len: 14; j_gene: TRBJ1-1; CDR3nt: TGTGCCAGCAGTCCTACCGGGGGGAACACTGAAGCTTTCTTT; CDR3aa: CASSPTGGNTEAFF
abundance: NA; d_gene: TRBD2; v_gene: TRBV6-5; len: 14; j_gene: TRBJ2-7; CDR3nt: TGTGCCAGCACCCTAGCGGGATACTCCTACGAGCAGTACTTC; CDR3aa: CASTLAGYSYEQYF
abundance: many; d_gene: NA; v_gene: TRBV4-2; len: 15; j_gene: TRBJ1-4; CDR3nt: TGTGCCAGCAGCCAAGAGGGGCAAACTAATGAAAAACTGTTTTTT; CDR3aa: CASSQEGQTNEKLFF
abundance: many; d_gene: NA; v_gene: TRBV6-1; len: 12; j_gene: TRBJ1-1; CDR3nt: TGTGCCACCGAGTGGGGCGCCGGCGTAGCTTTCTTT; CDR3aa: CATEWGAGVAFF
abundance: many; d_gene: TRBD1; v_gene: TRBV30; len: 13; j_gene: TRBJ1-2; CDR3nt: TGTGCCTGGAGTAGGGACAGGCCCTATGGCTACACCTTC; CDR3aa: CAWSRDRPYGYTF
abundance: NA; d_gene: TRBD1; v_gene: TRBV29-1; len: 13; j_gene: TRBJ2-2; CDR3nt: TGCAGCGTGGGACAGGGATACACCGGGGAGCTGTTTTTT; CDR3aa: CSVGQGYTGELFF
abundance: NA; d_gene: NA; v_gene: TRBV2; len: 13; j_gene: TRBJ2-3; CDR3nt: TGTGCCAGTATAACAGCTAGCACAGATACGCAGTATTTT; CDR3aa: CASITASTDTQYF
abundance: NA; d_gene: NA; v_gene: TRBV7-2; len: 15; j_gene: TRBJ2-7; CDR3nt: TGTGCCAGCAGCGCCAACCCGGGGGCGGTCTACGAGCAGTACTTC; CDR3aa: CASSANPGAVYEQYF
abundance: NA; d_gene: TRBD1; v_gene: TRBV4-3; len: 15; j_gene: TRBJ2-3; CDR3nt: TGCGCCAGCAGCCCCCCCGGGACAGGCACAGATACGCAGTATTTT; CDR3aa: CASSPPGTGTDTQYF
abundance: NA; d_gene: TRBD1; v_gene: TRBV6-6; len: 15; j_gene: TRBJ2-5; CDR3nt: TGTGCCAGGCCGTGGGACAGGGTAGGGTCGGAGACCCAGTACTTC; CDR3aa: CARPWDRVGSETQYF
abundance: NA; d_gene: NA; v_gene: TRBV5-1; len: 13; j_gene: TRBJ2-7; CDR3nt: TGCGCCAGCAGCTTGGTCGGGGCTGCCGAGCAGTACTTC; CDR3aa: CASSLVGAAEQYF
abundance: few; d_gene: TRBD2; v_gene: TRBV11-2; len: 14; j_gene: TRBJ2-7; CDR3nt: TGTGCCAGCAGCCTTAGCGGGAGATCCTACGAGCAGTACTTC; CDR3aa: CASSLSGRSYEQYF
abundance: NA; d_gene: TRBD1; v_gene: TRBV5-4; len: 15; j_gene: TRBJ2-7; CDR3nt: TGTGCCAGCAGCCTTCGGACAGGGACTTTCCACGAGCAGTACTTC; CDR3aa: CASSLRTGTFHEQYF
abundance: NA; d_gene: NA; v_gene: TRBV5-1; len: 14; j_gene: TRBJ1-5; CDR3nt: TGCGCCAGCAGCCCCGTGTCGGGTAGGCAGCCCCAGCATTTT; CDR3aa: CASSPVSGRQPQHF
abundance: NA; d_gene: NA; v_gene: TRBV30; len: 14; j_gene: TRBJ1-1; CDR3nt: TGTGCCTGGGCAACAGGGCTCATGAACACTGAAGCTTTCTTT; CDR3aa: CAWATGLMNTEAFF
abundance: NA; d_gene: NA; v_gene: TRBV29-1; len: 12; j_gene: TRBJ2-5; CDR3nt: TGCAGCGTTGGCTGGGCGGGAGAGACCCAGTACTTC; CDR3aa: CSVGWAGETQYF
abundance: NA; d_gene: NA; v_gene: TRBV29-1; len: 13; j_gene: TRBJ1-4; CDR3nt: TGCAGCGCCCGCATCGAGGGCGGCGAAAAACTGTTTTTT; CDR3aa: CSARIEGGEKLFF
abundance: few; d_gene: NA; v_gene: TRBV6-5; len: 13; j_gene: TRBJ2-3; CDR3nt: TGTGCCAGCAGCTCATGGGGGGCAGATACGCAGTATTTT; CDR3aa: CASSSWGADTQYF
abundance: NA; d_gene: NA; v_gene: TRBV6-6; len: 16; j_gene: TRBJ1-3; CDR3nt: TGTGCCAGCAGTTACTCGAGTCCGGGCTCTGGAAACACCATATATTTT; CDR3aa: CASSYSSPGSGNTIYF
abundance: NA; d_gene: TRBD2; v_gene: TRBV5-1; len: 15; j_gene: TRBJ2-7; CDR3nt: TGCGCCAGCAGCTTGGTCCGGACTAGCGGGAATCAGCAGTACTTC; CDR3aa: CASSLVRTSGNQQYF
abundance: NA; d_gene: NA; v_gene: TRBV5-1; len: 14; j_gene: TRBJ2-2; CDR3nt: TGCGCCAGCAGCTTATGGGGAGCAACCGGGGAGCTGTTTTTT; CDR3aa: CASSLWGATGELFF
abundance: NA; d_gene: NA; v_gene: TRBV5-1; len: 14; j_gene: TRBJ1-2; CDR3nt: TGCGCCAGCAGCTTAAGTGAAGGGCTTTATGGCTACACCTTC; CDR3aa: CASSLSEGLYGYTF
abundance: NA; d_gene: TRBD2; v_gene: TRBV2; len: 16; j_gene: TRBJ2-3; CDR3nt: TGTGCCAGCAGTGAAGCGGCTAGCGGGAGGGTAGATACGCAGTATTTT; CDR3aa: CASSEAASGRVDTQYF
abundance: NA; d_gene: NA; v_gene: TRBV5-1; len: 13; j_gene: TRBJ2-1; CDR3nt: TGCGCCAGCAGCTTTTCGGTATCGGGGGAGCAGTTCTTC; CDR3aa: CASSFSVSGEQFF
abundance: few; d_gene: NA; v_gene: TRBV7-2; len: 14; j_gene: TRBJ2-2; CDR3nt: TGTGCCAGCAGCACCGGTCTGAACACCGGGGAGCTGTTTTTT; CDR3aa: CASSTGLNTGELFF
abundance: NA; d_gene: TRBD2; v_gene: TRBV5-1; len: 15; j_gene: TRBJ2-3; CDR3nt: TGCGCCAGCAGCATCAGCGGGACTAGCACAGATACGCAGTATTTT; CDR3aa: CASSISGTSTDTQYF
abundance: NA; d_gene: TRBD1; v_gene: TRBV25-1; len: 14; j_gene: TRBJ2-2; CDR3nt: TGTGCCAGCAGGGGACAGGGGTACACCGGGGAGCTGTTTTTT; CDR3aa: CASRGQGYTGELFF